The 31 T cell receptor beta chains below were found in one sample sequenced in a study of T cell clonotyping in hematopoietic cell transplantation. Assay used: immunoSEQ multiplex PCR; TCRdb lists only in-frame clones, some missing. The table shows 13,000 or so clones, with about 98% occurring only once. The sample in question was peripheral blood mononuclear cells, obtained 30 days after allogeneic stem cell transplant. The receptors stem from a female patient aged 50-59 years who had an allogeneic stem cell transplant from an unrelated donor, so T cells may come from the graft donor. Some clones in this sample may be carry-over from other donors' samples.

V and J are TRBV4-1 and TRBJ2-6; 13 bases agree with TRBD2. Per the germline V gene, CDR1 is MGHRA and CDR2 is YSYEKL. The ends lost 4 bases at V and 3 bases at J; junction bases unmatched: 15. This CDR3 has 21 amino acids. The CDR3 coding sequence is TGCGCCAGCAGCCCCTCGCAACTAGCGGGGGGGTTGGTTCTTGGGGCCAACGTCCTGACTTTC. Translated, it gives CASSPSQLAGGLVLGANVLTF.

The rearrangement uses TRBV5-1 and TRBJ1-1; 9 nucleotides align to TRBD1. V lost 5 bases to trimming and J lost 3 bases; unmatched junction nucleotides: 8. Germline V CDR1 and CDR2: SGHRS, YFSETQ. The CDR3 contains 15 residues. CDR3 protein: CASRQQGARDTEAFF. Written as DNA, the CDR3 is TGCGCCAGCAGGCAACAGGGGGCGCGGGACACTGAAGCTTTCTTT.

This rearrangement joins TRBV9 to TRBJ1-2; the D is unclear. This CDR3 spans 13 amino acids. The germline CDR1 and CDR2 sequences are SGDLS and YYNGEE. Trimming removed 1 base from V and 3 bases from J, with 7 bases in between. The CDR3 nucleotides are TGTGCCAGCAGCGTACGGGAGTACTATGGCTACACCTTC. Translating it yields CASSVREYYGYTF.

The chain carries TRBV29-1 and TRBJ2-3; 11 nucleotides agree with TRBD2. V was clipped by 0 bases and J by 0 bases; unmatched bases: 5. This CDR3 has 17 amino acids. Germline CDR1 SQVTM, CDR2 ANQGSEA. The CDR3 is CSVEDLRLAGSTDTQYF. Here the CDR3 DNA reads TGCAGCGTTGAAGATCTTCGACTAGCGGGGAGCACAGATACGCAGTATTTT.

V usage is TRBV6-1 and J usage is TRBJ1-5; the D is unclear. Trimming cost V 5 bases and J 0 bases, with 8 bases left between them. In germline, CDR1 is MNHNS, CDR2 SASEGT. The CDR3 is made up of 14 amino acids. CDR3 nucleotide sequence: TGTGCCAGCAGTCAGAGCTATAGCAATCAGCCCCAGCATTTT. Translating gives CASSQSYSNQPQHF.

The CDR3 region has the DNA TGTGCCAGCAGTACCGGACCCGGCGGGAATCAGCCCCAGCATTTT. Protein sequence: CASSTGPGGNQPQHF. This chain joins TRBV6-5 and TRBJ1-5, with D uncertain. This CDR3 is 15 amino acids long. Germline V gene sequence: CDR1 MNHEY, CDR2 SVGAGI. The V end was cut by 5 bases, the J end by 4 bases, with 15 bases between.

This clone was seen only a few times. This chain links TRBV27 with TRBJ2-1; 14 nucleotides line up with TRBD2. CDR1 is MNHEY, CDR2 SMNVEV, per germline (reference sequence). V lost 0 bases, J lost 10 bases, and 8 bases stayed unmatched. CDR3 length: 17 residues. The DNA for the CDR3 is TGTGCCAGCAGTTTATCGCGGGGACTAGCGGGGGCAAGCGAGCAGTTCTTC. This codes for CASSLSRGLAGASEQFF.

CDR3 loop: CASSPSLSGGTDTQYF. The CDR3 DNA reads TGTGCCAGCTCACCATCTCTAAGCGGGGGCACAGATACGCAGTATTTT. The chain couples TRBV18 to TRBJ2-3; 7 bases are a match to TRBD2. The CDR3 runs to 16 residues. Germline V gives CDR1 KGHSH, CDR2 LQKENI. V shed 2 bases, J shed 1 base, and the junction held 6 bases outside the gene matches.

CDR3 sequence (DNA): TGTGCCAGCCGTGGCGTGAACACCGGGGAGCTGTTTTTT. Protein product: CASRGVNTGELFF. This chain uses TRBV6-1 with TRBJ2-2; no clear D gene. The germline gives CDR1 MNHNS, CDR2 SASEGT. Trimming took off 8 bases at V and 1 base at J, with 8 bases between the two ends. The CDR3 is 13 amino acids.

The chain joins TRBV4-1 to TRBJ1-3, with TRBD1 matching over 8 bases. CDR3 length: 18 residues. The germline gives CDR1 MGHRA, CDR2 YSYEKL. The J segment lost 7 bases and the V segment lost 0 bases, leaving 14 bases of the junction unmatched. CDR3 in DNA: TGCGCCAGCAGCCAAGATGGGGCGCAGGGGGCTGTTCGGAACACCATATATTTT. Amino acid sequence: CASSQDGAQGAVRNTIYF.

The CDR3 is CASSGQTGARNTEAFF. CDR3 bases: TGTGCCAGCAGCGGACAGACAGGGGCAAGGAACACTGAAGCTTTCTTT. V usage is TRBV9 and J usage is TRBJ1-1; 8 nucleotides agree with TRBD1. Unmatched junction bases numbered 8, after V lost 3 bases and J lost 1 base. CDR1 is SGDLS, CDR2 YYNGEE, per germline. CDR3 length: 16 residues. The full variable domain, completed using reference TRBV9 and TRBJ1-1, is DSGVTQTPKHLITATGQRVTLRCSPRSGDLSVYWYQQSLDQGLQFLIQYYNGEERAKGNILERFSAQQFPDLHSELNLSSLELGDSALYFCASSGQTGARNTEAFFGQGTRLTVV.

The rearrangement joins TRBV6-1 to TRBJ1-2; D unclear. The CDR3 has 14 amino acids. Trimming cost V 8 bases and J 3 bases, with 16 bases left between them. Germline loops: CDR1 MNHNS, CDR2 SASEGT. Here the CDR3 DNA reads TGTGCCAGCCGTTTGTATGGGGAGGACTATGGCTACACCTTC. As protein: CASRLYGEDYGYTF.

V gene TRBV6-5 combines with J gene TRBJ2-7, with 8 bases matching TRBD2. The CDR3 is 12 amino acids. CDR1 and CDR2 (germline): MNHEY, SVGAGI. J was trimmed by 6 bases and V by 7 bases; bases with no gene match: 5. CDR3 sequence reads: CASTRGAGEQYF. The CDR3 DNA sequence: TGTGCCAGCACGCGGGGGGCTGGCGAGCAGTACTTC.

This sequence joins TRBV19 and TRBJ1-5; no clear D. Per the germline V gene, CDR1 is LNHDA and CDR2 is SQIVND (reference sequence). The CDR3 sequence is 13 residues long. With 1 base removed from V and 6 bases from J, the gap between germline ends came to 7 bases. The CDR3 spells CASSIGVTQPQHF. For the CDR3, the DNA is TGTGCCAGTAGTATAGGTGTGACTCAGCCCCAGCATTTT.

This rearrangement joins TRBV5-8 to TRBJ2-7; 7 bases agree with TRBD1. Losses at the gene ends were 2 bases for V and 6 bases for J; bases not matched to a gene: 17. Looked up from germline, CDR1 is SGHTS and CDR2 is YDEGEE. CDR3 length equals 17 residues. In DNA, the CDR3 is TGTGCCAGCAGCTTTGAGTTCGGGACAGTATATCTCGGCGAGCAGTACTTC. Amino acids: CASSFEFGTVYLGEQYF.

The CDR3 DNA reads as TGTGCCAGCAGCTTGTCTAGAGAGCAGTACTTC. This gives the protein CASSLSREQYF. This sequence joins TRBV5-6 and TRBJ2-7; D gene unclear. The CDR3 is 11 residues long. V was shortened by 1 base and J by 7 bases, with 6 bases between the two germline ends. Germline-derived CDR1 and CDR2 are SGHDT and YYEEEE.

The chain joins TRBV7-2 to TRBJ1-2, with D maybe TRBD1 (5 bases). The V end was cut by 1 base, the J end by 6 bases, with 9 bases between. Germline lookup yields CDR1 SGHTA and CDR2 FQGNSA. The CDR3 consists of 13 residues. The CDR3 coding sequence is TGTGCCAGCAGCTTAGTAGGGGTAGATGGCTACACCTTC. Its protein is CASSLVGVDGYTF.

In this sample, this clone turned up once. The V and J genes are TRBV7-6 and TRBJ1-1, with a possible D match to TRBD1 (5 bases). This CDR3 comprises 14 residues. Germline CDR1 reads SGHVS; CDR2 reads FNYEAQ. Trimming took 2 bases from V and 2 from J, leaving 9 bases between them. The CDR3 protein is CASSLRGPNTEAFF. DNA for the CDR3: TGTGCCAGCAGCTTAAGGGGCCCTAACACTGAAGCTTTCTTT.

This clone appeared once. The rearrangement joins TRBV9 to TRBJ2-7; 7 bases align to TRBD1. CDR3 length: 13 residues. V gave up 1 base and J gave up 6 bases; unmatched junction bases: 4. Looked up from germline, CDR1 is SGDLS and CDR2 is YYNGEE. DNA for the CDR3: TGTGCCAGCAGCGTAACAGGGGCCGCCGAGCAGTACTTC. Its protein is CASSVTGAAEQYF. Using reference TRBV9 and TRBJ2-7 for the parts outside the CDR3, the full variable domain is DSGVTQTPKHLITATGQRVTLRCSPRSGDLSVYWYQQSLDQGLQFLIQYYNGEERAKGNILERFSAQQFPDLHSELNLSSLELGDSALYFCASSVTGAAEQYFGPGTRLTVT.

The J gene is TRBJ2-7, the V gene TRBV11-2; a weak D match, TRBD2 (5 bases). There are 13 residues in the CDR3. Per germline, CDR1 SGHAT and CDR2 FQNNGV. V was cut by 1 base and J by 2 bases, with 6 bases left in between. CDR3 DNA sequence: TGTGCCAGCAGCTTAGCTAGCACCTACGAGCAGTACTTC. Its translation is CASSLASTYEQYF.

The genes are TRBV6-5 and TRBJ1-2, with TRBD1 as a possible D gene (5 bases). The CDR3 runs to 15 residues. CDR1 and CDR2 (germline): MNHEY, SVGAGI. Trimming took off 0 bases at V and 2 bases at J, with 10 bases between the two ends. The CDR3 sequence: CASSYSLQANYGYTF. DNA for the CDR3: TGTGCCAGCAGTTACTCTCTACAGGCGAACTATGGCTACACCTTC.

V gene TRBV7-9 combines with J gene TRBJ2-5; 11 bases match TRBD2. The CDR3 is 16 residues long. The germline V gene has CDR1 SEHNR and CDR2 FQNEAQ (reference sequence). V shed 5 bases and J 1 base; nucleotides not matched to a gene: 6. The CDR3 is CASSPGTSGVQETQYF. In nucleotides, the CDR3 is TGTGCCAGCAGCCCCGGGACTAGCGGAGTCCAAGAGACCCAGTACTTC.

J is TRBJ2-3 and V is TRBV13, with D unclear. V was cut by 10 bases and J by 4 bases, with 18 bases left in between. The germline gives CDR1 PRHDT, CDR2 FYEKMQ (reference sequence). CDR3 size: 14 residues. CDR3: CANSPRGSPDTQYF. CDR3 in DNA: TGTGCCAACTCCCCGAGAGGTTCGCCAGATACGCAGTATTTT. Using reference TRBV13 and TRBJ2-3 for the parts outside the CDR3, the full variable domain is AAGVIQSPRHLIKEKRETATLKCYPIPRHDTVYWYQQGPGQDPQFLISFYEKMQSDKGSIPDRFSAQQFSDYHSELNMSSLELGDSALYFCANSPRGSPDTQYFGPGTRLTVL.

The chain uses TRBV7-2 and TRBJ2-5; 10 positions agree with TRBD2. V was pared by 6 bases and J by 3 bases, with 7 bases of the junction left unmatched. CDR1 and CDR2 (germline): SGHTA, FQGNSA. CDR3 length equals 15 residues. As DNA, the CDR3 is TGTGCCAGCAGGAGACACCTAGCGGGGGAAGAGACCCAGTACTTC. The encoded protein is CASRRHLAGEETQYF.

This chain links TRBV7-2 with TRBJ1-1; D remains ambiguous. Between the trimmed V and J ends, which lost 4 bases and 2 bases, there was a span of 11 bases. The germline V gene encodes CDR1 SGHTA and CDR2 FQGNSA. This CDR3 region has 14 residues. CDR3 in DNA: TGTGCCAGCAGCTCTCCACGAGTTAACACTGAAGCTTTCTTT. It encodes CASSSPRVNTEAFF.

The chain has TRBV6-5 and TRBJ1-1; D possibly corresponds to TRBD1 (5 bases). The CDR3 is 14 amino acids. V lost 6 bases and J lost 1, with 12 bases in between. Germline assignment: CDR1 MNHEY and CDR2 SVGAGI. The CDR3 is CASRKGRANTEAFF. Written as DNA, the CDR3 is TGTGCCAGCAGGAAGGGACGGGCGAACACTGAAGCTTTCTTT.

The CDR3 bases are TGTGCCAGCAGCTTAGCCAGGGATGGCTACACCTTC. Protein sequence: CASSLARDGYTF. The chain links TRBV7-9 to TRBJ1-2, with a tentative D call TRBD1 (5 bases). The CDR3 extends over 12 amino acids. Germline-derived CDR1 and CDR2 are SEHNR and FQNEAQ (reference sequence). V gave up 0 bases and J gave up 6 bases, with 5 bases separating them.

The chain recombines TRBV7-9 with TRBJ1-1; tentative D call: TRBD1 (6 bases). Between the trimmed V and J ends, which lost 6 bases and 4 bases, there was a span of 21 bases. The CDR3 spans 16 residues. The germline V gene has CDR1 SEHNR and CDR2 FQNEAQ (reference sequence). The CDR3, as DNA: TGTGCCAGCAGGTCCGAAAGGGCAGGGGTAGGCACTGAAGCTTTCTTT. This gives the protein CASRSERAGVGTEAFF.

The chain recombines TRBV18 with TRBJ2-3; D gene ambiguous. This CDR3 has 11 residues. Germline CDR1 reads KGHSH; CDR2 reads LQKENI. Trimming shortened V by 3 bases and J by 6 bases, and 4 bases separated the two germline ends. In nucleotides, the CDR3 is TGTGCCAGCTCACCGTCCGATACGCAGTATTTT. Encoded protein: CASSPSDTQYF.

V is TRBV29-1 and J is TRBJ1-3; D ambiguous. V was trimmed by 4 bases and J by 2 bases, leaving 6 bases between them. This CDR3 comprises 12 residues. CDR1 is SQVTM, CDR2 ANQGSEA, per germline. The CDR3 DNA sequence: TGCAGCGTTGTCGGCCCTGGAAACACCATATATTTT. The encoded protein is CSVVGPGNTIYF. Based on the CDR3 plus reference TRBV29-1 and TRBJ1-3, the full variable domain is SAVISQKPSRDICQRGTSLTIQCQVDSQVTMMFWYRQQPGQSLTLIATANQGSEATYESGFVIDKFPISRPNLTFSTLTVSNMSPEDSSIYLCSVVGPGNTIYFGEGSWLTVV.

The gene calls are TRBV14 and TRBJ1-1; D remains unclear. CDR1 and CDR2 from the germline V gene are SGHDN and FVKESK. There are 13 residues in the CDR3. V dropped 1 base and J dropped 4 bases, with 7 bases sitting between them. CDR3 in DNA: TGTGCCAGCAGCCAAGGACGGGGCACTGAAGCTTTCTTT. Protein product: CASSQGRGTEAFF. The variable domain in full, with the rest retrieved from reference TRBV14 and TRBJ1-1, is EAGVTQFPSHSVIEKGQTVTLRCDPISGHDNLYWYRRVMGKEIKFLLHFVKESKQDESGMPNNRFLAERTGGTYSTLKVQPAELEDSGVYFCASSQGRGTEAFFGQGTRLTVV.